This passage covers 20 T cell receptor beta chains from one sample sequenced in a study of cytomegalovirus exposure and HLA in healthy donors. The PCR made use of 60 Vbeta and 13 Jbeta primers. TCRdb's table, derived via immunoSEQ multiplex PCR, lists solely in-frame clones and lacks some. The top ten hold about 2.1% of the sample, which has 150,000 to 200,000 clones, roughly four fifths seen once. Material: PBMCs. The source of these receptors is a man aged 25 to 40 in good health and CMV-seronegative.

The chain links TRBV30 to TRBJ1-3; D gene ambiguous. Trimming left V 0 bases short and J 0 bases short, with 12 bases between. Germline CDR1 is GTSNPN and CDR2 is SVGIG (reference sequence). CDR3 size: 16 residues. The chain's CDR3 is CAWSVKPPGSGNTIYF. As DNA, the CDR3 is TGTGCCTGGAGTGTAAAACCGCCCGGCTCTGGAAACACCATATATTTT.

V and J are TRBV19 and TRBJ1-5, with 9 positions matching TRBD1. This CDR3 is 18 amino acids long. CDR1 LNHDA and CDR2 SQIVND come from the germline V gene (reference sequence). V dropped 0 bases and J dropped 7; count of bases not matched to a gene: 13. CDR3 protein: CASSIEQGARSPRQPQHF. The CDR3 DNA sequence: TGTGCCAGTAGTATAGAACAGGGGGCCCGCTCTCCCCGCCAGCCCCAGCATTTT.

The chain links TRBV19 to TRBJ1-5, with TRBD1 matching over 12 bases. The V and J ends lost 6 bases and 4 bases, in that order; junction bases with no gene match: 4. The CDR3 length is 15 residues. Per the germline V gene, CDR1 is LNHDA and CDR2 is SQIVND (reference sequence). The CDR3 region has the DNA TGTGCCAGTAGGGGACAGGGGGCTATGAATCAGCCCCAGCATTTT. As protein: CASRGQGAMNQPQHF.

This clone occurred once. V gene TRBV5-6 combines with J gene TRBJ2-5, with TRBD1 matching over 10 bases. The CDR3 covers 15 residues. Germline assignment: CDR1 SGHDT and CDR2 YYEEEE. V shed 3 bases, J shed 5 bases, and the junction held 7 bases outside the gene matches. CDR3 DNA: TGTGCCAGCAGCTCACGACAGGGGGCGTATGAGACCCAGTACTTC. It encodes CASSSRQGAYETQYF.

This CDR3 is CASARGSYEQYF. The DNA for the CDR3 is TGTGCTTCAGCGCGGGGTTCCTACGAGCAGTACTTC. The chain uses TRBV28 and TRBJ2-7; maybe TRBD2 (6 bases). The length of the CDR3 is 12 residues. From germline, CDR1 is MDHEN and CDR2 SYDVKM.

Only a few counts were recorded for this clone. CDR3 protein: CASSRWGVYEKLFF. As DNA, the CDR3 is TGTGCCAGCAGCCGCTGGGGAGTTTACGAAAAACTGTTTTTT. The rearrangement uses TRBV14 and TRBJ1-4; D remains unclear. V lost 4 bases to trimming and J lost 8 bases, with 14 bases between them. CDR1 and CDR2 from the germline V gene are SGHDN and FVKESK. The CDR3 spans 14 residues.

This clone has just one count. Here the CDR3 DNA reads TGTGCCAGCAGCGTAGGGGGGGACGGCTACGAGCAGTACTTC. Encoded protein: CASSVGGDGYEQYF. The chain has TRBV9 and TRBJ2-7, with a weak D call TRBD2 (6 bases). CDR1 is SGDLS and CDR2 is YYNGEE in the germline V gene. The CDR3 is 14 residues long. V was clipped by 0 bases and J by 3 bases, with 10 bases between them. Looking up the rest from reference TRBV9 and TRBJ2-7 gives the full variable domain: DSGVTQTPKHLITATGQRVTLRCSPRSGDLSVYWYQQSLDQGLQFLIQYYNGEERAKGNILERFSAQQFPDLHSELNLSSLELGDSALYFCASSVGGDGYEQYFGPGTRLTVT.

V usage is TRBV19 and J usage is TRBJ1-1, with D tentatively TRBD1 (6 bases). This CDR3 is 16 amino acids long. Germline values: CDR1 LNHDA, CDR2 SQIVND (reference sequence). Trimming shortened V by 6 bases and J by 6 bases, and 23 bases separated the two germline ends. CDR3 nucleotides: TGTGCCAGTAGGTACAGGGAGTCAGTGCCAGACCCTGAAGCTTTCTTT. It encodes CASRYRESVPDPEAFF.

The rearrangement joins TRBV10-3 to TRBJ2-7, with TRBD2 matching 7 bases. The CDR3 consists of 12 residues. The V and J ends lost 4 bases and 7 bases, in that order; junction bases with no gene match: 4. Germline V gene data show CDR1 as ENHRY and CDR2 as SYGVKD. For the CDR3, the DNA is TGTGCCATCAGTGGCGGGAGCGAGGAGCAGTACTTC. It is translated as CAISGGSEEQYF.

V and J are TRBV6-5 and TRBJ2-7; D might be TRBD2 (6 bases). The CDR3 is made up of 15 amino acids. V was trimmed by 6 bases and J by 1 base, leaving 16 bases between them. Germline CDR1 reads MNHEY; CDR2 reads SVGAGI. CDR3 DNA: TGTGCCAGCAGACGGGACTTTCCAGAATCCTACGAGCAGTACTTC. Translated: CASRRDFPESYEQYF.

This chain connects TRBV10-3 to TRBJ2-1, with TRBD2 matching over 9 bases. Germline CDR1 ENHRY, CDR2 SYGVKD. CDR3 length: 16 residues. The junction had 11 bases not matched to a gene; V was cut back by 4 bases and J by 7 bases. The CDR3 sequence is CAISGFPGLAVNEQFF. CDR3 in DNA: TGTGCCATCAGTGGATTTCCGGGACTAGCCGTAAATGAGCAGTTCTTC.

The chain uses TRBV11-2 and TRBJ2-7, with 10 positions matching TRBD2. This CDR3 region has 16 residues. Germline values: CDR1 SGHAT, CDR2 FQNNGV. Germline trimming cut 4 bases from V and 1 base from J; bases unmatched to any gene: 7. The CDR3 region is CASSSGLAVPSYEQYF. In DNA form, the CDR3 reads TGTGCCAGCAGCTCCGGACTAGCGGTACCGTCCTACGAGCAGTACTTC.

The rearrangement joins TRBV6-5 to TRBJ1-6; 8 bases align to TRBD1. With 5 bases clipped from V and 7 bases from J, the junction kept 4 bases outside the gene matches. The CDR3 has 14 residues. CDR1 MNHEY and CDR2 SVGAGI come from the germline V gene. As DNA, the CDR3 is TGTGCCAGCAGTAGAAGGACAGGGAATTCACCCCTCCACTTT. Amino acid sequence: CASSRRTGNSPLHF.

The chain has TRBV2 and TRBJ2-1; D might be TRBD2 (5 bases). V was clipped by 8 bases and J by 2 bases, with 10 bases between them. The CDR3 runs to 13 residues. Germline assignment: CDR1 SNHLY and CDR2 FYNNEI. CDR3 region: CASGGSTYNEQFF. In nucleotides, the CDR3 is TGTGCCAGCGGTGGGAGTACCTACAATGAGCAGTTCTTC.

The chain links TRBV27 to TRBJ1-4; D is perhaps TRBD1 (6 bases). CDR1 is MNHEY and CDR2 is SMNVEV in the germline V gene (reference sequence). The CDR3 loop spans 15 amino acids. Trimming left V 2 bases short and J 8 bases short, with 15 bases between. CDR3 region: CASSLGRQEVEKLFF. The DNA of the CDR3 is TGTGCCAGCAGTTTAGGGCGACAGGAGGTCGAAAAACTGTTTTTT. Based on the CDR3 plus reference TRBV27 and TRBJ1-4, the full variable domain is EAQVTQNPRYLITVTGKKLTVTCSQNMNHEYMSWYRQDPGLGLRQIYYSMNVEVTDKGDVPEGYKVSRKEKRNFPLILESPSPNQTSLYFCASSLGRQEVEKLFFGSGTQLSVL.

The chain uses TRBV29-1 and TRBJ1-1; D remains ambiguous. Germline V gene lookup returns CDR1 SQVTM and CDR2 ANQGSEA. This CDR3 is built from 13 residues. Trimming stripped 5 bases from V and 4 bases from J, with 14 bases between. CDR3 nucleotides: TGCAGCGTTCTATTTGGGTCGGGCACTGAAGCTTTCTTT. It codes for CSVLFGSGTEAFF.

The gene calls are TRBV5-1 and TRBJ2-7, with TRBD2 identical over 12 bases. Germline CDR1 SGHRS, CDR2 YFSETQ. CDR3 length equals 15 residues. Trimming removed 2 bases from V and 3 bases from J; junction bases left unmatched: 3. CDR3 nucleotides: TGCGCCAGCAGCTTCTGGACTAGCGGGATCTACGAGCAGTACTTC. Amino acids: CASSFWTSGIYEQYF.

The DNA of the CDR3 is TGTGCCAGCAGCGAGGGACAGGGGACCTTCAATGAGCAGTTCTTC. This translates into CASSEGQGTFNEQFF. The chain has TRBV7-2 and TRBJ2-1; 10 bases are a match to TRBD1. The CDR3 totals 15 residues. Germline assignment: CDR1 SGHTA and CDR2 FQGNSA. Trimming took 5 bases from V and 6 from J; bases not matched to a gene: 7.

This clone was counted between two and nine times. The V gene is TRBV5-1, the J gene TRBJ2-3, with 14 bases identical to TRBD2. V gave up 3 bases and J gave up 4 bases; unmatched junction bases: 13. Germline values: CDR1 SGHRS, CDR2 YFSETQ. This CDR3 region has 19 residues. In DNA form, the CDR3 reads TGCGCCAGCAGCTCCGGACTAGCGGGAGGCGGGCCACGCTCAGATACGCAGTATTTT. Its translation is CASSSGLAGGGPRSDTQYF.

V is TRBV14 and J is TRBJ1-3; D not certain. Trimming left V 3 bases short and J 4 bases short, with 13 bases between. CDR1 is SGHDN, CDR2 FVKESK, per germline. CDR3 length: 15 amino acids. CDR3 sequence reads: CASSQLGLLGNTIYF. CDR3 nucleotide sequence: TGTGCCAGCAGCCAGCTAGGATTGTTGGGAAACACCATATATTTT. Using reference TRBV14 and TRBJ1-3 for the parts outside the CDR3, the full variable domain is EAGVTQFPSHSVIEKGQTVTLRCDPISGHDNLYWYRRVMGKEIKFLLHFVKESKQDESGMPNNRFLAERTGGTYSTLKVQPAELEDSGVYFCASSQLGLLGNTIYFGEGSWLTVV.